The 21 T cell receptor beta chains below all came from one sample that was sequenced in a study of blood T cell repertoires in COVID-19. Sequenced by immunoSEQ multiplex PCR; TCRdb stores in-frame clones only, minus some. This sample yields about 26,000 clones, of which 80% to 90% are seen a single time; approximately 13% belongs to the top ten. Sequencing was done on a sample of peripheral blood. These receptors were obtained from a human donor in a cohort sampled during active COVID-19. The donor label of this sample is uncertain.

The genes are TRBV28 and TRBJ2-1, with 7 bases matching TRBD2. Germline-derived CDR1 and CDR2 are MDHEN and SYDVKM. J lost 2 bases, V lost 4 bases, and 8 bases had no gene match. This CDR3 is built from 16 residues. CDR3 sequence reads: CASSSGGYGPYNEQFF. The CDR3 DNA is TGTGCCAGCAGTTCGGGGGGATATGGGCCCTACAATGAGCAGTTCTTC.

The sample holds one count of this clone. The chain combines TRBV19 with TRBJ1-3, with TRBD1 matching over 7 bases. V shed 4 bases, J shed 2 bases, and the junction held 8 bases outside the gene matches. Germline V CDR1 and CDR2: LNHDA, SQIVND (reference sequence). CDR3 length equals 16 residues. CDR3 region: CASSKMTGRTGNTIYF. DNA for the CDR3: TGTGCCAGTAGTAAAATGACAGGGAGGACTGGAAACACCATATATTTT. The full variable domain, completed using reference TRBV19 and TRBJ1-3, is DGGITQSPKYLFRKEGQNVTLSCEQNLNHDAMYWYRQDPGQGLRLIYYSQIVNDFQKGDIAEGYSVSREKKESFPLTVTSAQKNPTAFYLCASSKMTGRTGNTIYFGEGSWLTVV.

Worth noting for this clone: The junction departs from germline at one end; a sequencing error may be responsible. This chain uses TRBV7-7 with TRBJ2-3, with 9 positions matching TRBD1. The CDR3 runs to 15 residues. CDR1 and CDR2 from the germline V gene are SSHAT and FNYEAQ (reference sequence). Written as DNA, the CDR3 is TGTGCTAGCAGCCACAGGGGGCTAATAGGAGATACGCAGTATTTT. It codes for CASSHRGLIGDTQYF.

The chain links TRBV7-3 to TRBJ2-5; the D gene is possibly TRBD2 (6 bases). CDR3 length equals 15 residues. Germline CDR1 is SGHTA and CDR2 is FQGTGA. Trimming took 5 bases from V and 1 from J, leaving 14 bases between them. CDR3: CASSPYGGSQETQYF. For the CDR3, the DNA is TGTGCCAGCAGCCCCTATGGGGGGAGCCAAGAGACCCAGTACTTC.

V usage is TRBV9 and J usage is TRBJ1-3; D might be TRBD1 (5 bases). CDR3 length: 14 amino acids. Looked up from germline, CDR1 is SGDLS and CDR2 is YYNGEE. V lost 4 bases and J 6 bases, leaving 14 bases between the germline ends. The CDR3 spells CASSFEVGENTIYF. CDR3 bases: TGTGCCAGCAGCTTTGAAGTAGGGGAAAACACCATATATTTT.

The rearrangement joins TRBV19 to TRBJ1-5; possible D gene TRBD1, 6 bases. Trimming pared 7 bases from V and 5 bases from J, leaving 21 bases between. The CDR3 length is 16 residues. CDR1 is LNHDA, CDR2 SQIVND, per germline (reference sequence). The DNA of the CDR3 is TGTGCCAGTACCCCTCCCTTCCTTGGGGGCCATCAGCCCCAGCATTTT. It yields the protein CASTPPFLGGHQPQHF.

This clone showed up just once. The chain is built from TRBV19 and TRBJ2-7; D perhaps matches TRBD2 (6 bases). Looked up from germline, CDR1 is LNHDA and CDR2 is SQIVND (reference sequence). Trimming pared 1 base from V and 8 bases from J, leaving 21 bases between. This CDR3 spans 16 amino acids. The CDR3 sequence: CASSIAAGGAGSQQYF. The CDR3 coding sequence is TGTGCCAGTAGTATAGCAGCCGGCGGGGCGGGCAGCCAGCAGTACTTC.

Remarks on this clone: No DNA is shown, since the ends of the CDR3 on it are uncertain; the CDR3 is the one TCRdb lists. The chain joins TRBV30 to TRBJ2-5; the table calls TRBD1, which could not be checked here. The CDR3 has 12 amino acids, counting both end residues. CDR1 is GTSNPN, CDR2 SVGIG, per germline (reference sequence). CDR3 sequence reads: CAWSVYFGQGNF.

This clone was observed once. The chain is built from TRBV12-3 or TRBV12-4 and TRBJ2-7; D gene uncertain. With 5 bases removed from V and 0 bases from J, the gap between germline ends came to 5 bases. The CDR3 loop spans 12 amino acids. The CDR3 sequence is CASSRSSYEQYF. As DNA, the CDR3 is TGTGCCAGCAGTCGGAGCTCCTACGAGCAGTACTTC.

The chain combines TRBV5-5 with TRBJ1-6, with D unclear. This CDR3 has 15 amino acids. V was pared by 0 bases and J by 4 bases, with 8 bases between. Germline V CDR1 and CDR2: SGHKS, YYEKEE (reference sequence). CDR3 nucleotide sequence: TGTGCCAGCAGCTTGGTTGCAGATTATAATTCACCCCTCCACTTT. This translates into CASSLVADYNSPLHF.

This clone showed up just a few times. The chain joins TRBV6-2 or TRBV6-3 to TRBJ2-3; the match to TRBD2 covers 9 bases. Germline V gene lookup returns CDR1 MNHEY and CDR2 SVGEGT. This CDR3 spans 16 amino acids. The junction had 8 bases not matched to a gene; V was cut back by 2 bases and J by 5 bases. The CDR3 sequence is CASSYRRGGLGDTQYF. The CDR3 region has the DNA TGTGCCAGCAGTTACAGGCGGGGGGGCCTAGGAGATACGCAGTATTTT.

The count of this clone is one. The J gene is TRBJ2-7, the V gene TRBV5-1; the match to TRBD1 covers 9 bases. Trimming cost V 6 bases and J 6 bases; bases outside gene matches: 10. Germline CDR1 reads SGHRS; CDR2 reads YFSETQ. The CDR3 loop spans 14 amino acids. The CDR3: CASKPGQGPLEQYF. For the CDR3, the DNA is TGCGCCAGCAAGCCGGGACAGGGACCTCTCGAGCAGTACTTC.

This clone was seen a single time. This sequence joins TRBV29-1 and TRBJ1-5; 8 nucleotides align to TRBD1. CDR1 is SQVTM and CDR2 is ANQGSEA in the germline V gene. This CDR3 has 13 amino acids. The trim removed 5 bases at V and 4 bases at J, leaving 4 bases unmatched. The CDR3 DNA follows: TGCAGCGTTTCGACAGGGGTGAATCAGCCCCAGCATTTT. It specifies CSVSTGVNQPQHF.

The V call is TRBV23-1, the J call TRBJ1-3; D gene uncertain. TRBV23-1 is designated an ORF whose function remains uncertain. The V end was cut by 10 bases, the J end by 5 bases, with 15 bases between. The CDR3 is 13 residues long. The chain's CDR3 is CATPGQARNTIYF. CDR3 bases: TGCGCCACCCCTGGTCAGGCCCGAAACACCATATATTTT.

The count of this clone is one. The chain uses TRBV6-2 or TRBV6-3 and TRBJ1-5; 7 bases line up with TRBD1. The V gene end was trimmed by 5 bases and the J gene end by 9 bases; junction bases not matched to a gene: 7. There are 13 residues in the CDR3. Germline values: CDR1 MNHEY, CDR2 SVGEGT. CDR3 sequence: CASSLQGSPPQHF. Written as DNA, the CDR3 is TGTGCCAGCAGTCTACAGGGGTCTCCGCCCCAGCATTTT.

J is TRBJ1-2 and V is TRBV4-1; the match to TRBD1 covers 7 bases. V dropped 4 bases and J dropped 12; count of bases not matched to a gene: 14. Germline assignment: CDR1 MGHRA and CDR2 YSYEKL. CDR3 length: 14 residues. The CDR3 loop reads CASSREQGIARHTF. The CDR3 DNA sequence: TGCGCCAGCAGCCGAGAACAGGGGATCGCCCGCCACACCTTC.

V is TRBV18 and J is TRBJ2-6, with a tentative D call TRBD1 (5 bases). The CDR3 is 19 amino acids. Trimming cost V 2 bases and J 0 bases, with 17 bases left between them. The germline V gene has CDR1 KGHSH and CDR2 LQKENI. Written as DNA, the CDR3 is TGTGCCAGCTCACCATTGGGGCAGGCCGCTTTCTCTGGGGCCAACGTCCTGACTTTC. As protein: CASSPLGQAAFSGANVLTF.

This clone was seen only a few times. This chain connects TRBV21-1 to TRBJ1-5; no DNA check was done on the table's D call, TRBD1. TRBV21-1 is a documented pseudogene. This CDR3 comprises 13 residues. The DNA of the CDR3 is TGTGCCAGCAGCAACCAGGGTTCACAGCCCCAGCATTTT. Translating it yields CASSNQGSQPQHF.

The chain carries TRBV28 and TRBJ2-3, with D tentatively TRBD1 (5 bases). This CDR3 region has 15 residues. The V and J ends lost 8 bases and 4 bases respectively, with 19 bases between them. Looked up from germline, CDR1 is MDHEN and CDR2 is SYDVKM. The CDR3 nucleotides are TGTGCCAGCGGAGAGCAGGGCAGGGCGGCAGATACGCAGTATTTT. Protein: CASGEQGRAADTQYF.

This sequence joins TRBV2 and TRBJ1-1; TRBD1 matches at 7 bases. Looked up from germline, CDR1 is SNHLY and CDR2 is FYNNEI. The ends lost 6 bases at V and 1 base at J; junction bases unmatched: 2. This CDR3 spans 13 amino acids. The CDR3 nucleotides are TGTGCCAGCAGACAGGGGAGGAACACTGAAGCTTTCTTT. Its translation: CASRQGRNTEAFF.

This sequence joins TRBV7-2 and TRBJ2-1, with 13 bases lining up with TRBD2. The V and J ends lost 4 bases and 7 bases, in that order; junction bases with no gene match: 10. Germline V gene data show CDR1 as SGHTA and CDR2 as FQGNSA. The CDR3 totals 17 residues. The CDR3 region has the DNA TGTGCCAGCAGCTACATAGGAACTAGCGGGGGGGCAAATGAGCAGTTCTTC. This gives the protein CASSYIGTSGGANEQFF.